Listed below are T cell receptor beta chains from one sample, sequenced in a study of cytomegalovirus exposure and HLA in healthy donors. This table comes from immunoSEQ multiplex PCR, and its TCRdb copy is limited to in-frame clones, with some not included. This table has 98,000 or so clones, approximately 96% appearing once. The sample was PBMCs. These receptors were taken from a woman younger than 30 in good health and CMV-seronegative. Each CDR3 is given with its conserved first and last residue. A D gene is named only where the DNA matches it firmly. Not every row has a clone size; where given, it reads once, few, many or a size class.

TRBD1	TRBJ2-3	-	TRBV6-6	TGTGCCAGCAGTTACTCACAGGGGATTGACACAGATACGCAGTATTTT	CASSYSQGIDTDTQYF
-	TRBJ2-3	-	TRBV21-1	TGTGCCAGCACGCAAACCGGGACAGGGGGCTTAATCCGATTCACAGATACGCAGTATTTT	CASTQTGTGGLIRFTDTQYF
-	TRBJ2-5	-	TRBV28	TGTGCCAGCAGTTTAGCCAGGCTTTTAGAGACCCAGTACTTC	CASSLARLLETQYF
-	TRBJ2-7	medium-sized	TRBV21-1	TGTGCCAGCTTCGGGGGGGCGCCTAGCTCCTACGAGCAGTACTTC	CASFGGAPSSYEQYF
-	TRBJ2-6	few	TRBV4-3	TGCGCCAGCAGCCAAGATGCGGGGTCTGGGGCCAACGTCCTGACTTTC	CASSQDAGSGANVLTF
-	TRBJ1-1	-	TRBV21-1	TGTGCCAGCAGCAAAGTTCCACAGGGGGCTACTGAAGCTTTCTTT	CASSKVPQGATEAFF
TRBD1	TRBJ1-4	-	TRBV7-2	TGTGCCAGCAGCTTCGACAGGGGTGATGAAAAACTGTTTTTT	CASSFDRGDEKLFF
TRBD1	TRBJ1-5	-	TRBV6-5	TGTGCCAGCAGTCAGGACAGGGGATCCAATCAGCCCCAGCATTTT	CASSQDRGSNQPQHF
TRBD1	TRBJ1-6	-	TRBV25-1	TGTGCCAGCAGTGATCCCGGGACAGGGGTAAATAATTCACCCCTCCACTTT	CASSDPGTGVNNSPLHF
TRBD2	TRBJ2-7	-	TRBV30	TGTGCCTGGAGTGGGCAAAAGGGACTAGCGGGGGGGCCGAACGAGCAGTACTTC	CAWSGQKGLAGGPNEQYF
-	TRBJ1-6	once	TRBV2	TGTGCCAGCAGCCCCCAGGGGAGCAATTCACCCCTCCACTTT	CASSPQGSNSPLHF
TRBD2	TRBJ2-1	-	TRBV7-2	TGTGCCAGCAGCTTGGCGGGGGTGATCTACAATGAGCAGTTCTTC	CASSLAGVIYNEQFF
TRBD2	TRBJ2-2	-	TRBV18	TGTGCCAGCTCACCAACTCTAGCGGGGTCCGGGGAGCTGTTTTTT	CASSPTLAGSGELFF
TRBD2	TRBJ2-1	-	TRBV30	TGTGCCTGGAGTGTAGGTCGGGGGGAAAAGAATGAGCAGTTCTTC	CAWSVGRGEKNEQFF
-	TRBJ2-7	-	TRBV19	TGTGCCAGTACGGACAACTCCTACGAGCAGTACTTC	CASTDNSYEQYF
TRBD1	TRBJ1-2	once	TRBV11-1	TGTGCCAGCAGCACCGGGACAGGGGGTATCTCTGGCTACACCTTC	CASSTGTGGISGYTF
-	TRBJ2-6	-	TRBV19	TGTGCCAGTAGTATAATAGGAGACTCTAGCTCTGGGGCCAACGTCCTGACTTTC	CASSIIGDSSSGANVLTF
-	TRBJ1-2	-	TRBV28	TGTGCCAGCAGTTTATGGGACTCAAGGGATGGCTACACCTTC	CASSLWDSRDGYTF
-	TRBJ2-7	-	TRBV18	TGTGCCAGCTCACCAGGGGTTGGGAGCTCCTACGAGCAGTACTTC	CASSPGVGSSYEQYF
TRBD1	TRBJ2-7	-	TRBV28	TGTGCCAGCAGGCAACCAGGGGGATCCTACGAGCAGTACTTC	CASRQPGGSYEQYF
TRBD1	TRBJ2-7	-	TRBV6-5	TGTGCCAGCAGTTACAGTCGGACAGGGAAAACCTACGAGCAGTACTTC	CASSYSRTGKTYEQYF
-	TRBJ2-1	-	TRBV4-1	TGCGCCAGCAGCCAAGACACCGGACAGACGAATGAGCAGTTCTTC	CASSQDTGQTNEQFF
-	TRBJ1-1	-	TRBV7-6	TGTGCCAGCAGCACTCACAGGGATGAAGCTTTCTTT	CASSTHRDEAFF
-	TRBJ1-5	-	TRBV6-1	TGTGCCAGCAGTGAAGGGTTGGCCGGGACTCGCGGACATTTT	CASSEGLAGTRGHF
-	TRBJ1-5	-	TRBV28	TGTGCCAGCAGTTCCACTCAGGGGTCTTTCTTGTCCCAGCATTTT	CASSSTQGSFLSQHF
TRBD1	TRBJ1-2	-	TRBV7-8	TGTGCCAGCAGCCCCGGACAGGTGATGGATCGGATCCCGTATGGCTACACCTTC	CASSPGQVMDRIPYGYTF
-	TRBJ2-5	-	TRBV11-2	TGTGCCAGCAGCTTAGATCTAGAGACCCAGTACTTC	CASSLDLETQYF
TRBD1	TRBJ2-3	-	TRBV7-2	TGTGCCAGCAGCTTCAGGGGGCAGAAAGATACGCAGTATTTT	CASSFRGQKDTQYF
TRBD1	TRBJ1-5	once	TRBV28	TGTGCCAGCAGGAAAGGGGGCGCAAGCAATCAGCCCCAGCATTTT	CASRKGGASNQPQHF
TRBD1	TRBJ1-6	-	TRBV28	TGTGCCAGCAGTTCAACCCTCGGCCGGGACAGGTATAATTCACCCCTCCACTTT	CASSSTLGRDRYNSPLHF
TRBD1	TRBJ1-2	-	TRBV4-1	TGCGCCAGCAGCAGGGACAGGGGCTATGGCTACACCTTC	CASSRDRGYGYTF
-	TRBJ2-7	-	TRBV10-3	TGTGCCATCAGTGACACCGGCGGGGTAGGAGGAGAGCAGTACTTC	CAISDTGGVGGEQYF
-	TRBJ2-6	-	TRBV15	TGTGCCACCAGCAGATCGGGTTCACGCTCTGGGGCCAACGTCCTGACTTTC	CATSRSGSRSGANVLTF
-	TRBJ2-3	-	TRBV2	TGTGCCAGCAGTACGCGACTAACAGATACGCAGTATTTT	CASSTRLTDTQYF
-	TRBJ2-5	-	TRBV18	TGTGCCAGCTCACCAGCCGCGTCCCAAGAGACCCAGTACTTC	CASSPAASQETQYF
-	TRBJ1-2	-	TRBV27	TGTGCCAGCGGAGACGGGAACTATGGCTACACCTTC	CASGDGNYGYTF
-	TRBJ1-6	-	TRBV7-2	TGTGCCAGCAGCCAGGGCCAACCCTATTCACCCCTCCACTTT	CASSQGQPYSPLHF
TRBD1	TRBJ1-2	-	TRBV15	TGTGCCACCAGCAGAGATCAGGACAGGGCGGATGGCTACACCTTC	CATSRDQDRADGYTF
TRBD1	TRBJ1-5	-	TRBV10-3	TGTGCCATCAGTGACGACAGGGCCATTGATGGCAATCAGCCCCAGCATTTT	CAISDDRAIDGNQPQHF
TRBD1	TRBJ1-5	-	TRBV19	TGTGCCAGTAGTATCACCGGGACAGCTGTTTATCAGCCCCAGCATTTT	CASSITGTAVYQPQHF
-	TRBJ2-5	once	TRBV30	TGTGCCTGGAACAGGGAAAAGACCCAGTACTTC	CAWNREKTQYF
-	TRBJ1-2	-	TRBV28	TGTGCCGGGAGACGAACGGGGGACTATGGCTACACCTTC	CAGRRTGDYGYTF
-	TRBJ1-2	-	TRBV4-1	TGCGCCAGCAGCCAAGTGGGAGCAGGGGAGAACTATGGCTACACCTTC	CASSQVGAGENYGYTF
-	TRBJ1-3	-	TRBV6-6	TGTGCCAGCAGAAGCCCCGGGATCTCTGGAAACACCATATATTTT	CASRSPGISGNTIYF
TRBD1	TRBJ2-7	-	TRBV7-9	TGTGCCAGCAGCCAACAGGGGAACGAGCAGTACTTC	CASSQQGNEQYF
TRBD2	TRBJ2-1	-	TRBV7-3	TGTGCCAGCAGCTTGGGAGGCGGGGGGGCAAGCAATGAGCAGTTCTTC	CASSLGGGGASNEQFF
-	TRBJ2-7	-	TRBV7-2	TGTGCCAGCAGCTCCGGGACTGAGTCCTACGAGCAGTACTTC	CASSSGTESYEQYF
-	TRBJ1-1	-	TRBV14	TGTGCCAGCAGTTTGATCGGGGGTGGTACTGAAGCTTTCTTT	CASSLIGGGTEAFF
-	TRBJ2-3	-	TRBV4-1	TGCGCCAGCAGCCAAGTTGGGGCTATACTACCTACCGCAGATACGCAGTATTTT	CASSQVGAILPTADTQYF
-	TRBJ2-7	-	TRBV7-6	TGTGCCAGCAGCCAAACTACAACTCCCTACGAGCAGTACTTC	CASSQTTTPYEQYF